Here is one T cell receptor (beta chain) with its context. Its matching antigen is unknown. This entry is derived from a study of cytomegalovirus exposure and HLA in healthy donors. General study points: Later analysis suggested links between common viral pathogens and several top significant clusters. Segments of the TCR beta V type were, in most cases, productive about 87% or about 30% of the time in an earlier analysis.

Primers included in the PCR were 60 Vbeta and 13 Jbeta primers. Method: immunoSEQ multiplex PCR; TCRdb's copy keeps in-frame clones and lacks some. The data show about 140,000 clones, 75% seen once. The V gene's germline CDR1 is SNHLY and CDR2 FYNNEI. Trimming pared 4 bases from V and 6 bases from J, leaving 13 bases between. This CDR3 region has 14 residues. The receptor comes from a young man in good health and CMV-seropositive. V is TRBV2 and J is TRBJ1-5; D gene unclear. The sequencing sample was made of PBMCs. CDR3 in DNA: TGTGCCAGCAGTGGACTTGAAGGCCGTCAGCCCCAGCATTTT. This sequence encodes CASSGLEGRQPQHF.